This T cell receptor beta chain was retrieved from a study (dated by TCRdb to 2016 to 2017). Study-wide context: The study investigated the origins of HIV persistence in individuals who naturally controlled HIV infection.

The library came from 5' RACE. TCRdb names Illumina HiSeq 2000 as the instrument used. TCRdb ran its own pipeline on the public reads, namely fastp trimming at Q25 and MiXCR clone calling, and kept in-frame beta chains. Each CDR3 protein gets just one entry, which takes the most common genes and DNA from the rows behind it. The sample contains about 420 distinct CDR3 sequences, 8.9% of them found a single time. Roughly 54% of the sample belongs to the ten largest clones. With respect to this clonotype: Its specific antigen is unknown. Base qualities are not recorded, but no much larger clone differs from it by a single base.

Specimen: effector memory T cells from blood PBMCs. In light of the paper, this sample's cell subset or site label describes: effector memory CD4+ T cells. The sequence came from a male donor with HIV.

In nucleotide form, the sequence is TGTGCCAGCAGCATAGCCACGGGGGGCCATTACAATGAGCAGTTCTTC. Its amino acids are CASSIATGGHYNEQFF. The rearrangement joined TRBV11-2 to TRBJ2-1, with TRBD2 tentatively as D gene (7 bases match). From the germline V gene, CDR1 is SGHAT and CDR2 is FQNNGV. Relative to germline, V is 5 bases shorter and J is 4 bases shorter, with 18 bases between their ends. The CDR3 measures 16 amino acids from cysteine to phenylalanine. The only DNA kept is the CDR3, 48 bases in frame from the first base.